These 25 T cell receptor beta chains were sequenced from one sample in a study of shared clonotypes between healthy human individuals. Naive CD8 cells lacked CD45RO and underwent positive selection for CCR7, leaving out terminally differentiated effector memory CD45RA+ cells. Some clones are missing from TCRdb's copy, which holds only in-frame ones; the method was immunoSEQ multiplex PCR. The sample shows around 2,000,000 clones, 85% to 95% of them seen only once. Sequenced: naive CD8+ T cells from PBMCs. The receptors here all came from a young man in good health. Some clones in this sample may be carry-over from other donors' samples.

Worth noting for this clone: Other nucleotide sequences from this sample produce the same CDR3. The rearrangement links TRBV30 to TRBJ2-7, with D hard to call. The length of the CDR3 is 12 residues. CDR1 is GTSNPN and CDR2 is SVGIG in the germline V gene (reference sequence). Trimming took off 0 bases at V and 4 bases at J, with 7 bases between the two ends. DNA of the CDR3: TGTGCCTGGAGTGTGGGTGGTTACGAGCAGTACTTC. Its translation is CAWSVGGYEQYF. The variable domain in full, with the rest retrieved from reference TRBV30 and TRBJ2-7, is SQTIHQWPATLVQPVGSPLSLECTVEGTSNPNLYWYRQAAGRGLQLLFYSVGIGQISSEVPQNLSASRPQDRQFILSSKKLLLSDSGFYLCAWSVGGYEQYFGPGTRLTVT.

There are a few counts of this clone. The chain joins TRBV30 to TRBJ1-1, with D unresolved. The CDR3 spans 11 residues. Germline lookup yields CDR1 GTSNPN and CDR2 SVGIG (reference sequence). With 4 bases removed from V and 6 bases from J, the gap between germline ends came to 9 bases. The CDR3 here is CAWTSEPEAFF. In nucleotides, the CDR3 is TGTGCCTGGACCTCCGAACCTGAAGCTTTCTTT.

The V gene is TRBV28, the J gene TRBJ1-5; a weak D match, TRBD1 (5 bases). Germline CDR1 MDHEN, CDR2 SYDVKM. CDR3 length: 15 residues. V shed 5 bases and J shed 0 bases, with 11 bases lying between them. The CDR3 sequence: CASSTDRNSNQPQHF. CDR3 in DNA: TGTGCCAGCAGTACTGACAGAAATAGCAATCAGCCCCAGCATTTT.

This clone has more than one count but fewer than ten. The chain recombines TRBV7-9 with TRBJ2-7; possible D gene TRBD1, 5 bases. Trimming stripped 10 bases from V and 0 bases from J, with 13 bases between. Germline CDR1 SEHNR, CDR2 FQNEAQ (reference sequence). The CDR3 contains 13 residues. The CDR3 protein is CATGSGASYEQYF. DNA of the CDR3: TGTGCCACCGGCTCTGGGGCCTCCTACGAGCAGTACTTC.

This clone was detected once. The DNA for the CDR3 is TGTGCCTGGACGGCCGGAGCGGGCATTCAGTACTTC. The encoded protein is CAWTAGAGIQYF. The chain recombines TRBV30 with TRBJ2-4; D perhaps matches TRBD2 (6 bases). CDR3 length: 12 residues. Trimming removed 4 bases at V and 9 bases at J, with 13 bases between. The germline V gene encodes CDR1 GTSNPN and CDR2 SVGIG (reference sequence). The full variable domain, with the rest looked up from reference TRBV30 and TRBJ2-4, is SQTIHQWPATLVQPVGSPLSLECTVEGTSNPNLYWYRQAAGRGLQLLFYSVGIGQISSEVPQNLSASRPQDRQFILSSKKLLLSDSGFYLCAWTAGAGIQYFGAGTRLSVL.

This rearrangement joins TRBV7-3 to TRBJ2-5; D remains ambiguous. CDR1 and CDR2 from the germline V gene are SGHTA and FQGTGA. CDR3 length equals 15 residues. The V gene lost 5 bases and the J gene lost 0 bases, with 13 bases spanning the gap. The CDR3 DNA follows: TGTGCCAGCAGCCATGGAACCACGAACCAAGAGACCCAGTACTTC. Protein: CASSHGTTNQETQYF.

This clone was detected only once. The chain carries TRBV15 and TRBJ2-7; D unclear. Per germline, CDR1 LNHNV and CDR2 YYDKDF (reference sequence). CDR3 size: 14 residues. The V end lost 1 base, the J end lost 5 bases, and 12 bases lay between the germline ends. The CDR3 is CATSRGANRDEQYF. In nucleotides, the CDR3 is TGTGCCACCAGCAGAGGGGCCAACCGGGACGAGCAGTACTTC.

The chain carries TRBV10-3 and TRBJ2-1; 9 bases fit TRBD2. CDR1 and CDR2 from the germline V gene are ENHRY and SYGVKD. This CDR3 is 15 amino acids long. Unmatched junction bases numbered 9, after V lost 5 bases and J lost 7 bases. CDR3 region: CAISPGLALTNEQFF. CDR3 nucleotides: TGTGCCATCAGTCCGGGACTAGCCCTAACTAATGAGCAGTTCTTC.

In nucleotides, the CDR3 is TGTGCCAGCAGTTTTATAGGGGCCCAAGAGACCCAGTACTTC. Amino acids: CASSFIGAQETQYF. The chain links TRBV28 to TRBJ2-5, with a possible D match to TRBD1 (5 bases). The CDR3 extends over 14 amino acids. V was pared by 3 bases and J by 1 base, with 9 bases between. Per germline, CDR1 MDHEN and CDR2 SYDVKM.

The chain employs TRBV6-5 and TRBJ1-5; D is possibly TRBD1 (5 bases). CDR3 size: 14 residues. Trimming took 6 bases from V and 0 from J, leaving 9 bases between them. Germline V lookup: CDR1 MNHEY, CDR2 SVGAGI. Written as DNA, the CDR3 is TGTGCCAGCAGGCAGGGTTATAGCAATCAGCCCCAGCATTTT. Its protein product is CASRQGYSNQPQHF.

The CDR3 loop reads CASSLRDSDTQYF. As DNA, the CDR3 is TGTGCCAGCAGCTTGAGGGATTCGGATACGCAGTATTTT. The chain combines TRBV5-6 with TRBJ2-3; D is unclear. CDR1 SGHDT and CDR2 YYEEEE come from the germline V gene. Trimming stripped 1 base from V and 6 bases from J, with 9 bases between. This CDR3 is built from 13 residues.

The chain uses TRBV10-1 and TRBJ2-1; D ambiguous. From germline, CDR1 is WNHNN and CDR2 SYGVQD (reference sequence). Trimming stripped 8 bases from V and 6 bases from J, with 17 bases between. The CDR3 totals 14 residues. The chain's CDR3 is CASPYDPSINEQFF. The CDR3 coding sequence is TGCGCCAGCCCCTACGATCCGAGTATCAATGAGCAGTTCTTC.

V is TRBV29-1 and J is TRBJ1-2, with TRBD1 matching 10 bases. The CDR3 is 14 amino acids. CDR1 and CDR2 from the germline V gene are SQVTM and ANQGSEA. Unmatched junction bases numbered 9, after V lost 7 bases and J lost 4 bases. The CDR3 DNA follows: TGCAGCGCCGAGCCGGGACAGGGGCCCTATGGCTACACCTTC. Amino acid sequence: CSAEPGQGPYGYTF.

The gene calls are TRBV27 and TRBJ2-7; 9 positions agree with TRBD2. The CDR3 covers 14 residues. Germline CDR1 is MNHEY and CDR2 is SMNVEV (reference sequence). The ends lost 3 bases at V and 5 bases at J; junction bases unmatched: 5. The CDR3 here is CASSFSGSAHEQYF. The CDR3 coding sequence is TGTGCCAGCAGTTTTAGCGGGAGTGCTCACGAGCAGTACTTC.

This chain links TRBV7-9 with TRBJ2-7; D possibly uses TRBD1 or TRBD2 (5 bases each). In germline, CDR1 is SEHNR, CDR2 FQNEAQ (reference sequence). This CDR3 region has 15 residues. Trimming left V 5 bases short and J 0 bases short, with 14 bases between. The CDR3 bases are TGTGCCAGCAGCGGAAGGGACGGGGACTCCTACGAGCAGTACTTC. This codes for CASSGRDGDSYEQYF.

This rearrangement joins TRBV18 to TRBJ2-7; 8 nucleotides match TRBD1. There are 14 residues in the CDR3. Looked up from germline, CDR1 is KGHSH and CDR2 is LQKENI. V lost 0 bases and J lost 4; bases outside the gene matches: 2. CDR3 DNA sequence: TGTGCCAGCTCACCACCGCAGGGGGCTTACGAGCAGTACTTC. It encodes CASSPPQGAYEQYF.

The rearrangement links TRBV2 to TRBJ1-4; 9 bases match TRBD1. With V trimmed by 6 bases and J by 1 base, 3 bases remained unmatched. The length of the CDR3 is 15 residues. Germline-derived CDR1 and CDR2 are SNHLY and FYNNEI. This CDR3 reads CASREDRGTNEKLFF. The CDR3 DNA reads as TGTGCCAGCAGGGAGGACAGGGGAACTAATGAAAAACTGTTTTTT.

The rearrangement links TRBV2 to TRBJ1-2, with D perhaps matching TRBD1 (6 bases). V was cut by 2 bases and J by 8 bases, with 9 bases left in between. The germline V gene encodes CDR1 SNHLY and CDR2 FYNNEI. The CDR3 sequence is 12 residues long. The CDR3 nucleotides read TGTGCCAGCAGTGAAACAGGGTGGGGCTACACCTTC. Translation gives CASSETGWGYTF.

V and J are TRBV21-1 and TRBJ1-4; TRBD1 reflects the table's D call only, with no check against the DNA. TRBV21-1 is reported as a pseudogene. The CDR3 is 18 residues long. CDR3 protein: CASSNEGTPPATNEKLFF. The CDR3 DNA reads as TGTGCCAGCAGCAATGAGGGGACACCACCAGCAACTAATGAAAAACTGTTTTTT.

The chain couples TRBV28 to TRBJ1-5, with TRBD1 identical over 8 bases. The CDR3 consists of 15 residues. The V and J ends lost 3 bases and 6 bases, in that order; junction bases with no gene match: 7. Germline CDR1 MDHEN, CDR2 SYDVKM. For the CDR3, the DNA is TGTGCCAGCAGTTTCGTTACAGGGGGTGGTCAGCCCCAGCATTTT. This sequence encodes CASSFVTGGGQPQHF.

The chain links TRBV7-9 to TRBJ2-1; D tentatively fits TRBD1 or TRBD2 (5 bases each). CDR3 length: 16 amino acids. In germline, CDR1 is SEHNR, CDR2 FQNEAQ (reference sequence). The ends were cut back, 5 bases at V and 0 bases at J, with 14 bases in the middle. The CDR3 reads CASSATGTHSYNEQFF. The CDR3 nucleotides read TGTGCCAGCAGCGCTACCGGGACCCACTCCTACAATGAGCAGTTCTTC.

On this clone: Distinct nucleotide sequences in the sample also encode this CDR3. The CDR3 spells CSVGTGAYEQYF. The CDR3 DNA follows: TGCAGCGTAGGAACAGGAGCCTACGAGCAGTACTTC. This chain uses TRBV29-1 with TRBJ2-7, with D tentatively TRBD1 (5 bases). Trimming removed 6 bases at V and 2 bases at J, with 11 bases between. Per the germline V gene, CDR1 is SQVTM and CDR2 is ANQGSEA. The CDR3 loop spans 12 amino acids.

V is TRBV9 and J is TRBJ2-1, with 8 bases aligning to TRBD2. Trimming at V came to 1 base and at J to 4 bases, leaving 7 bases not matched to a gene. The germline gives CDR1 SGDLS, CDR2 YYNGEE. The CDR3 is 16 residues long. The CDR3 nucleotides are TGTGCCAGCAGCGTAAGGGCTAGCGGGCAGTACAATGAGCAGTTCTTC. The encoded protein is CASSVRASGQYNEQFF.

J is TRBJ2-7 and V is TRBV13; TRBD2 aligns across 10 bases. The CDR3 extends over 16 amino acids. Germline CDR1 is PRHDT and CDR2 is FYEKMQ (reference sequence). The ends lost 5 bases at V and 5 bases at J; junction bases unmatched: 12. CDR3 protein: CASSPSSSGRSHEQYF. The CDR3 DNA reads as TGTGCCAGCAGCCCGAGTAGTAGCGGGAGGAGCCACGAGCAGTACTTC.

Here the CDR3 DNA reads TGTGCCAGCAGGGGCCGTCAGGGAACCGATGGCTACACCTTC. The encoded protein is CASRGRQGTDGYTF. The gene calls are TRBV7-8 and TRBJ1-2, with D maybe TRBD1 (5 bases). Germline V CDR1 and CDR2: SGHVS, FQNEAQ. V was cut by 6 bases and J by 6 bases, with 17 bases left in between. The CDR3 spans 14 residues. The entire variable domain, with the rest obtained from reference TRBV7-8 and TRBJ1-2, is as follows: GAGVSQSPRYKVAKRGQDVALRCDPISGHVSLFWYQQALGQGPEFLTYFQNEAQLDKSGLPSDRFFAERPEGSVSTLKIQRTQQEDSAVYLCASRGRQGTDGYTFGSGTRLTVV.